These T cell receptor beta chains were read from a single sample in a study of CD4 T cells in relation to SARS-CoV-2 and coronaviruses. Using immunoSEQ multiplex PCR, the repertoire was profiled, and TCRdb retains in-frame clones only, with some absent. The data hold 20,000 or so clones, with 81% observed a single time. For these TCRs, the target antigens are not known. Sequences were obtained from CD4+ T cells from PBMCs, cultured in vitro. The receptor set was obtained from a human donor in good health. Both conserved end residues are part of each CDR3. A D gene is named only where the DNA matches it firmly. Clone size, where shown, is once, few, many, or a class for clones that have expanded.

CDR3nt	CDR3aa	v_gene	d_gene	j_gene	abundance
TGTGCCAGCAGCTTAGCGGGGGGACAGGATCCCTACGAGCAGTACTTC	CASSLAGGQDPYEQYF	TRBV7-2	TRBD1	TRBJ2-7	NA
TGTGCCAGCAGAAGCGGGAATGGGGAGACCCAGTACTTC	CASRSGNGETQYF	TRBV19	TRBD2	TRBJ2-5	few
TGTGCCAGCCTTGGAGGGCTCCCCACGGGGACTGAAGCTTTCTTT	CASLGGLPTGTEAFF	TRBV27	NA	TRBJ1-1	once
TGTGCCAGCAGTGAAGAGGGGGGACCCTACGAGCAGTACTTC	CASSEEGGPYEQYF	TRBV6-4	NA	TRBJ2-7	NA
TGTGCCAGCAGCCCCTCGGGGGCGCACGAGCAGTACTTC	CASSPSGAHEQYF	TRBV7-9	NA	TRBJ2-7	NA
TGTGCCAGCAGCCAAGGGGCACAGGGCAGCACAGATACGCAGTATTTT	CASSQGAQGSTDTQYF	TRBV3-1/TRBV3-2	NA	TRBJ2-3	NA
TGTGCCAGCAGGAGACGGGACGGCGGGACCAATGAGCAGTTCTTC	CASRRRDGGTNEQFF	TRBV7-2	NA	TRBJ2-1	NA
TGCGCCAGCAGCTTGGGGGCAGGGGGCATTTGGGAGACCCAGTACTTC	CASSLGAGGIWETQYF	TRBV5-1	TRBD1	TRBJ2-5	NA
TGTGCCAGCAGGGGGGACAATGAGCAGTTCTTC	CASRGDNEQFF	TRBV7-6	NA	TRBJ2-1	NA
TGTGCCAGCAGCGGGACAGGTCTCAATGAGCAGTTCTTC	CASSGTGLNEQFF	TRBV25-1	TRBD1	TRBJ2-1	NA
TGTGCCTGGAGTACGGCCTCTGGAAACACCATATATTTT	CAWSTASGNTIYF	TRBV30	NA	TRBJ1-3	NA
TGTGCCAGCAGCCAAGGGGGCGGGGGTTCCGGCTACGAGCAGTACTTC	CASSQGGGGSGYEQYF	TRBV3-1/TRBV3-2	TRBD2	TRBJ2-7	few
TGCGCCAGCAGCCCAGAGGGGGTAGACACCGGGGAGCTGTTTTTT	CASSPEGVDTGELFF	TRBV5-1	NA	TRBJ2-2	NA
TGCGCCAGCAGCCACGAAGATACGCAGTATTTT	CASSHEDTQYF	TRBV4-3	NA	TRBJ2-3	NA
TGTGCCAGCAGTTACTCTGCGGGACAGGGGAATGAAAAACTGTTTTTT	CASSYSAGQGNEKLFF	TRBV6-2/TRBV6-3	TRBD1	TRBJ1-4	NA
TGTGCCAGCAGCTCCGCCTTGATCTATGGCTACACCTTC	CASSSALIYGYTF	TRBV7-9	NA	TRBJ1-2	NA
TGTGCCAGCAGCCCACAAGGAGGGCGCCAAGAGACCCAGTACTTC	CASSPQGGRQETQYF	TRBV7-7	NA	TRBJ2-5	NA
TGCAGCGTTGGAAGCTCCTACAATGAGCAGTTCTTC	CSVGSSYNEQFF	TRBV29-1	NA	TRBJ2-1	NA
TGCGCCAGCAGGGGGTCGGAGACCCAGTACTTC	CASRGSETQYF	TRBV4-1	NA	TRBJ2-5	NA
TGTGCCAGTACAGGCGGCAGGGAAAACACTGAAGCTTTCTTT	CASTGGRENTEAFF	TRBV19	NA	TRBJ1-1	NA
TGTGCCAGCACTTTCGGGACTAGCGGGAGTGATACGCAGTATTTT	CASTFGTSGSDTQYF	TRBV9	TRBD2	TRBJ2-3	NA
TGCGCCAGCCAGCCGGACCGAGCGGGGGTCACAGATACGCAGTATTTT	CASQPDRAGVTDTQYF	TRBV5-1	TRBD2	TRBJ2-3	NA
TGTGCCAGTAGTACTGACATAGCGACGAGGGAGACCCAGTACTTC	CASSTDIATRETQYF	TRBV19	NA	TRBJ2-5	once
TGTGCCAGCAGCTTATCCACTAGCGGGGGGCCACGAGAGCAGTTCTTC	CASSLSTSGGPREQFF	TRBV7-6	TRBD2	TRBJ2-1	NA
TGTGCCAGCAGGGCAGCCGTTGTCCCAACTAATGAAAAACTGTTTTTT	CASRAAVVPTNEKLFF	TRBV2	NA	TRBJ1-4	NA
TGCGCCAGCAGCTTGCAAGCAGGAAGAAGTGGCACTGAAGCTTTCTTT	CASSLQAGRSGTEAFF	TRBV5-1	NA	TRBJ1-1	NA
TGTGCCAGCAGCTTAGGCGGGACAGGACCCACCGGGGAGCTGTTTTTT	CASSLGGTGPTGELFF	TRBV11-3	TRBD1	TRBJ2-2	NA